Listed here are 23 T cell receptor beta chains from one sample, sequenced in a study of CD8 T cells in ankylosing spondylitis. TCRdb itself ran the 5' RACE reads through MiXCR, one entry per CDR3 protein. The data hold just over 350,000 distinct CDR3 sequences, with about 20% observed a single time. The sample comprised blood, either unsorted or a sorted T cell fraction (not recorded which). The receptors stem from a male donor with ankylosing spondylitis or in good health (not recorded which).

The CDR3 loop is CASSFQASYEQYF. The CDR3 bases are TGTGCCAGCAGTTTCCAGGCCTCCTACGAGCAGTACTTC. The chain is built from TRBV27 and TRBJ2-7; D is uncertain. The CDR3 covers 13 residues. Germline V gene sequence: CDR1 MNHEY, CDR2 SMNVEV (reference sequence). Trimming removed 3 bases at V and 0 bases at J, with 6 bases between.

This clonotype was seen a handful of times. The DNA for the CDR3 is TGTGCCAGCAGTATCACCGCGGTGGAAGGTGGGCAGTTCTTC. Translated: CASSITAVEGGQFF. This rearrangement joins TRBV12-3 or TRBV12-4 to TRBJ2-1; D remains ambiguous. The length of the CDR3 is 14 residues. Trimming left V 5 bases short and J 12 bases short, with 20 bases between.

The CDR3 sequence is CASSFSHPEQFF. In DNA, the CDR3 is TGTGCCAGCAGTTTCAGCCACCCAGAGCAGTTCTTC. The chain recombines TRBV6-2 or TRBV6-3 with TRBJ2-1; unclear D gene. Trimming shortened V by 4 bases and J by 10 bases, and 11 bases separated the two germline ends. There are 12 residues in the CDR3. Germline V gene data show CDR1 as MNHEY and CDR2 as SVGEGT.

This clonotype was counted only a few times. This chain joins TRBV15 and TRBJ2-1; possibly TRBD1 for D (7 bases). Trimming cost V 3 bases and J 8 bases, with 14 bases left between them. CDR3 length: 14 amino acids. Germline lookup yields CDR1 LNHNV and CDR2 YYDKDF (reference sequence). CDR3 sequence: CATSSWRGLDEQFF. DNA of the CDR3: TGTGCCACCAGCAGTTGGAGGGGGCTCGATGAGCAGTTCTTC.

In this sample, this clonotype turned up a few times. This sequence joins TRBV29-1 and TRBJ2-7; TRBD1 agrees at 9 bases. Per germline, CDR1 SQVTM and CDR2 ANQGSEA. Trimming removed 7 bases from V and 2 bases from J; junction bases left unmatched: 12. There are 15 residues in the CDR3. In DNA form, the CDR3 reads TGCAGCGCCGCTCGGCTTACAGGGGGCGCCTACGAGCAGTACTTC. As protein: CSAARLTGGAYEQYF.

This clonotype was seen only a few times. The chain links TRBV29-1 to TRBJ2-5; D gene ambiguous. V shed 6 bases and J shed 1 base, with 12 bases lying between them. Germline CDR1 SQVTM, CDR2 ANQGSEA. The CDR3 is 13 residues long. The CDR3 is CSVERDSQETQYF. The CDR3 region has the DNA TGCAGCGTCGAAAGGGATAGCCAAGAGACCCAGTACTTC. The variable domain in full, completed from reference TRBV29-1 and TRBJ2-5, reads SAVISQKPSRDICQRGTSLTIQCQVDSQVTMMFWYRQQPGQSLTLIATANQGSEATYESGFVIDKFPISRPNLTFSTLTVSNMSPEDSSIYLCSVERDSQETQYFGPGTRLLVL.

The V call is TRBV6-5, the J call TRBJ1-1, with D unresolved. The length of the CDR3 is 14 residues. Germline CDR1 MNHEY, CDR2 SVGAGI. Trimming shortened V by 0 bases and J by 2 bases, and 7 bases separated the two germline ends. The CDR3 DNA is TGTGCCAGCAGTTACTCGAGGGATAACACTGAAGCTTTCTTT. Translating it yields CASSYSRDNTEAFF.

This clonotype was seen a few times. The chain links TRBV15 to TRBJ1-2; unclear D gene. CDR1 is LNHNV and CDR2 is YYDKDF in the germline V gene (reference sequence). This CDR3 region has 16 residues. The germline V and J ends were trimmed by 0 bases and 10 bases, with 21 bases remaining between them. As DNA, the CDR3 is TGTGCCACCAGCAGAGATCGGTCAGTTGGGATACCCGTCTACACCTTC. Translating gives CATSRDRSVGIPVYTF. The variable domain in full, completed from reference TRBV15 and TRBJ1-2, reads DAMVIQNPRYQVTQFGKPVTLSCSQTLNHNVMYWYQQKSSQAPKLLFHYYDKDFNNEADTPDNFQSRRPNTSFCFLDIRSPGLGDTAMYLCATSRDRSVGIPVYTFGSGTRLTVV.

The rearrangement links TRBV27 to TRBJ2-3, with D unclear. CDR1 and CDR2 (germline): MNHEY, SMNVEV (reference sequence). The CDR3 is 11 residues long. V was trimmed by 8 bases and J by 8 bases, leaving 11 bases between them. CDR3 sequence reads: CASGVIATQYF. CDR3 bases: TGTGCCAGCGGGGTGATAGCTACGCAGTATTTT.

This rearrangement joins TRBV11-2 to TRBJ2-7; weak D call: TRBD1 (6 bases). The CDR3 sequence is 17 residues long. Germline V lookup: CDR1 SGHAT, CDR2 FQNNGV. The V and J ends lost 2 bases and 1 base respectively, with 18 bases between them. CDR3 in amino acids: CASSLPKEDRYSYEQYF. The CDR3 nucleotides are TGTGCCAGCAGCTTACCTAAAGAAGACAGGTATTCCTACGAGCAGTACTTC.

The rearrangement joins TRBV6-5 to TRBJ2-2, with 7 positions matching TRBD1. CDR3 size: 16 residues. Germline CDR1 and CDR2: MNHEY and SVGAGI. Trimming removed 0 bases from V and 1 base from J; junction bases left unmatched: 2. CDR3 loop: CASSYSRTGNTGELFF. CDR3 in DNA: TGTGCCAGCAGTTACTCCAGGACAGGGAACACCGGGGAGCTGTTTTTT.

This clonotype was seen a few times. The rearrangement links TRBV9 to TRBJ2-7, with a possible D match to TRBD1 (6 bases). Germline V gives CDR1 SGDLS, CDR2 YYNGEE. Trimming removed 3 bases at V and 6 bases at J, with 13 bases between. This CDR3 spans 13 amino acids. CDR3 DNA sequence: TGTGCCAGCAGCGCCCCGGACAGATTCGAGCAGTACTTC. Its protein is CASSAPDRFEQYF.

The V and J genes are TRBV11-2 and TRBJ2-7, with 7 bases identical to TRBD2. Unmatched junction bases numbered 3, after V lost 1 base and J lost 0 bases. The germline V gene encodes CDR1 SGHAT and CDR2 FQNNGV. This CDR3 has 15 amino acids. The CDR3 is CASSLVRGSSYEQYF. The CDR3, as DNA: TGTGCCAGCAGCTTAGTGCGGGGGAGCTCCTACGAGCAGTACTTC.

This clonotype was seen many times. The chain's CDR3 is CASSQDRDTQYF. The CDR3 DNA reads as TGCGCCAGCAGCCAAGACCGGGATACGCAGTATTTT. The chain is built from TRBV4-1 and TRBJ2-3, with D unclear. This CDR3 has 12 amino acids. In germline, CDR1 is MGHRA, CDR2 YSYEKL. Deletions cut 0 bases from V and 6 bases from J, with 4 bases between.

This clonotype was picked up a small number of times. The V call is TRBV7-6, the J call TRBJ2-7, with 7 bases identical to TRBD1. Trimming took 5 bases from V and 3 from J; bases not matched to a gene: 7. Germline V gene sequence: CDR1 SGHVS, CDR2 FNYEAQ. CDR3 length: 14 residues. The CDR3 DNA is TGTGCCAGCAGCGTTGACAGGGACCACTACGAGCAGTACTTC. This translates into CASSVDRDHYEQYF. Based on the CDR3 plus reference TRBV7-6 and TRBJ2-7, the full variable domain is GAGVSQSPRYKVTKRGQDVALRCDPISGHVSLYWYRQALGQGPEFLTYFNYEAQQDKSGLPNDRFSAERPEGSISTLTIQRTEQRDSAMYRCASSVDRDHYEQYFGPGTRLTVT.

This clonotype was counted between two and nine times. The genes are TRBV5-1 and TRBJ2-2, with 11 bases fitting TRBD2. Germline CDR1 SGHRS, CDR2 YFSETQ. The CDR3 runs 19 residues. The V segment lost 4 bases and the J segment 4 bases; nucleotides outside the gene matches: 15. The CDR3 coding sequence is TGCGCCAGCAGCCCGAGGATAGCGGGGGGGCCAAGTGCCACCGGGGAGCTGTTTTTT. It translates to CASSPRIAGGPSATGELFF. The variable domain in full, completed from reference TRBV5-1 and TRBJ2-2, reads KAGVTQTPRYLIKTRGQQVTLSCSPISGHRSVSWYQQTPGQGLQFLFEYFSETQRNKGNFPGRFSGRQFSNSRSEMNVSTLELGDSALYLCASSPRIAGGPSATGELFFGEGSRLTVL.

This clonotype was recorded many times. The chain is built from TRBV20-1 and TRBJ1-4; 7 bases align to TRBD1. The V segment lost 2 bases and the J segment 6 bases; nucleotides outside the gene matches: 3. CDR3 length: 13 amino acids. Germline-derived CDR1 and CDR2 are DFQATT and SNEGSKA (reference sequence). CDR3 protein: CSARPTGYEKLFF. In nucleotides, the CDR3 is TGCAGTGCTAGACCGACAGGGTATGAAAAACTGTTTTTT.

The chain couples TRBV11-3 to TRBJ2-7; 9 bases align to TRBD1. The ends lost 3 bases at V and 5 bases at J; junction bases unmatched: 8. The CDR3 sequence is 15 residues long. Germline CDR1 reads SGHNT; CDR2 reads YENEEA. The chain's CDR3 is CASSFSGQGFDEQYF. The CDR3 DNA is TGTGCCAGCAGCTTTTCGGGACAGGGTTTTGACGAGCAGTACTTC. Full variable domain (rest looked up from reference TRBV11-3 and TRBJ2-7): EAGVVQSPRYKIIEKKQPVAFWCNPISGHNTLYWYLQNLGQGPELLIRYENEEAVDDSQLPKDRFSAERLKGVDSTLKIQPAELGDSAVYLCASSFSGQGFDEQYFGPGTRLTVT.

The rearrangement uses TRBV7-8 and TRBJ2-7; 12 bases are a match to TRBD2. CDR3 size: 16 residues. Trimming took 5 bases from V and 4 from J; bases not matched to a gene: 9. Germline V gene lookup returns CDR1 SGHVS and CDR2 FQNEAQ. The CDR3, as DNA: TGTGCCAGCAGCATATTGCTAGCGGGGGGGTGGTACGAGCAGTACTTC. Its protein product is CASSILLAGGWYEQYF.

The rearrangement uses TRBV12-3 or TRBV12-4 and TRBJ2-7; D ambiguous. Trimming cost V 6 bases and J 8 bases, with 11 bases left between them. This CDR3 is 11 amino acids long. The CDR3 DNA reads TGTGCCAGCAGGTTGACGGAGCAGCAGTACTTC. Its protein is CASRLTEQQYF.

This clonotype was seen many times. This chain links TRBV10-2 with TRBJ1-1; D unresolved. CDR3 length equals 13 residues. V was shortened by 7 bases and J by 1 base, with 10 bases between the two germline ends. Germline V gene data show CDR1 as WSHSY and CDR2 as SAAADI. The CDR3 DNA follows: TGCGCCAGCAAGGGAGGCTGGAACACTGAAGCTTTCTTT. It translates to CASKGGWNTEAFF.

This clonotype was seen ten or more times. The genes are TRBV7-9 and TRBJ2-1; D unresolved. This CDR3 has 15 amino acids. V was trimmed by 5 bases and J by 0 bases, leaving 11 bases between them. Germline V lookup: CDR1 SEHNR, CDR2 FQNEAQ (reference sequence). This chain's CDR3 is CASSPSPSSYNEQFF. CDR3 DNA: TGTGCCAGCAGCCCATCACCGAGCTCCTACAATGAGCAGTTCTTC. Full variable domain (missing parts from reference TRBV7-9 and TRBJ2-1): DTGVSQNPRHKITKRGQNVTFRCDPISEHNRLYWYRQTLGQGPEFLTYFQNEAQLEKSRLLSDRFSAERPKGSFSTLEIQRTEQGDSAMYLCASSPSPSSYNEQFFGPGTRLTVL.

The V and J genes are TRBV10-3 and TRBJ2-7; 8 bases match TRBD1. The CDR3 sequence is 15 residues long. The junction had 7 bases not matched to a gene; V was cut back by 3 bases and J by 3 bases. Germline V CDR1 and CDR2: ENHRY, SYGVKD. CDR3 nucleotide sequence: TGTGCCATCAGTGACTTTGCAGGGGGCATCTACGAGCAGTACTTC. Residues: CAISDFAGGIYEQYF.